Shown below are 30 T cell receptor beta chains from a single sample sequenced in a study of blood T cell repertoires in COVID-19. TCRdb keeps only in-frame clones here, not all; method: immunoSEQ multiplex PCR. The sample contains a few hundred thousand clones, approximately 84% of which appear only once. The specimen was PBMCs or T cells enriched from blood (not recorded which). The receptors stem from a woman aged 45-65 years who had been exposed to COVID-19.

CDR3 sequence (DNA): TGTGCCAGCAGCCCGGACAGGGCGTTAGAGACCCAGTACTTC. Its translation is CASSPDRALETQYF. This rearrangement joins TRBV7-9 to TRBJ2-5; 8 positions agree with TRBD1. The CDR3 covers 14 residues. The germline V gene encodes CDR1 SEHNR and CDR2 FQNEAQ (reference sequence). V shed 5 bases and J 4 bases; nucleotides not matched to a gene: 6.

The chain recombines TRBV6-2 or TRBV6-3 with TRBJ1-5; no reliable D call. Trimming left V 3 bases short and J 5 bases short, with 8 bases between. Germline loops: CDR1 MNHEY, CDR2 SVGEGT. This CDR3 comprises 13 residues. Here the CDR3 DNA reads TGTGCCAGCAGTTATACGTTAGATCAGCCCCAGCATTTT. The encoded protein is CASSYTLDQPQHF.

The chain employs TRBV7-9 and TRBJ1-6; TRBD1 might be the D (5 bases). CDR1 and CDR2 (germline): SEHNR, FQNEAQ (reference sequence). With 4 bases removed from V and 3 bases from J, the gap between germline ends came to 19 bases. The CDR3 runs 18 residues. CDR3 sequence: CASSSLGQGSHYNSPLHF. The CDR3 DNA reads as TGTGCCAGCAGCTCCCTCGGTCAGGGCTCTCACTATAATTCACCCCTCCACTTT.

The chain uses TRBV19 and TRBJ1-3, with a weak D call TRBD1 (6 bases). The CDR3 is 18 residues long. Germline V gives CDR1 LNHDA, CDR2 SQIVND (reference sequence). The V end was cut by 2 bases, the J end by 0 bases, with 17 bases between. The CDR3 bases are TGTGCCAGTAGTATACGGCAGGGGCCAGGAGGCTCTGGAAACACCATATATTTT. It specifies CASSIRQGPGGSGNTIYF.

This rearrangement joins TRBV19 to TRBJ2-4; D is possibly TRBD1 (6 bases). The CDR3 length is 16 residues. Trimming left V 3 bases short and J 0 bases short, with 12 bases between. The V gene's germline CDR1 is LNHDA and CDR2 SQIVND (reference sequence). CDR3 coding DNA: TGTGCCAGTAGTATCCCAGGGGCGTTAGCCAAAAACATTCAGTACTTC. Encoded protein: CASSIPGALAKNIQYF. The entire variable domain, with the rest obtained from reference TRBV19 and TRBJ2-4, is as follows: DGGITQSPKYLFRKEGQNVTLSCEQNLNHDAMYWYRQDPGQGLRLIYYSQIVNDFQKGDIAEGYSVSREKKESFPLTVTSAQKNPTAFYLCASSIPGALAKNIQYFGAGTRLSVL.

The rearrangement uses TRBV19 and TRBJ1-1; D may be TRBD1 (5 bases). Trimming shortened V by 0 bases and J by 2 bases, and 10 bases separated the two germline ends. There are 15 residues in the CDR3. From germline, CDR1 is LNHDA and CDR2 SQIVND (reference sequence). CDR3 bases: TGTGCCAGTAGTATAGAGGGCTGGGGCAACACTGAAGCTTTCTTT. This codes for CASSIEGWGNTEAFF.

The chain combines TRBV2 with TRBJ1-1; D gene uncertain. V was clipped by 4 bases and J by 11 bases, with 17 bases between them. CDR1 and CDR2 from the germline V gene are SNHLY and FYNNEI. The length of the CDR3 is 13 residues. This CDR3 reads CASSVVSADKAFF. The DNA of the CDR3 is TGTGCCAGCAGTGTTGTTTCCGCGGATAAGGCTTTCTTT.

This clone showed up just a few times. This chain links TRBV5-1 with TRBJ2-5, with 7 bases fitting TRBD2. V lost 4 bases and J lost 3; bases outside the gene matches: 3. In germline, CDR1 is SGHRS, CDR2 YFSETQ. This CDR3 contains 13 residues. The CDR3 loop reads CASSGGEKETQYF. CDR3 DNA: TGCGCCAGCAGCGGGGGGGAGAAAGAGACCCAGTACTTC. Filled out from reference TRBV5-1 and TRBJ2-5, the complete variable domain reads KAGVTQTPRYLIKTRGQQVTLSCSPISGHRSVSWYQQTPGQGLQFLFEYFSETQRNKGNFPGRFSGRQFSNSRSEMNVSTLELGDSALYLCASSGGEKETQYFGPGTRLLVL.

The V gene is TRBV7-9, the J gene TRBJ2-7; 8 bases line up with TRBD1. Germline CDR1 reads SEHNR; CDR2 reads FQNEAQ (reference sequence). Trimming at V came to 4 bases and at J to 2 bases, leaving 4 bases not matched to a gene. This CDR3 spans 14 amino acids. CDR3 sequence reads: CASSWDRTTYEQYF. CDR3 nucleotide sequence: TGTGCCAGCAGCTGGGACAGGACAACCTACGAGCAGTACTTC.

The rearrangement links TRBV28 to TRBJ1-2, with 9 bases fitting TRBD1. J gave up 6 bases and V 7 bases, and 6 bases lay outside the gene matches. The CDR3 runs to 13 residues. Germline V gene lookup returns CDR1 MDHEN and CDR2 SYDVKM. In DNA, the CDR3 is TGTGCCAGCAAATTACAGGGGGCTGATGGCTACACCTTC. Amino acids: CASKLQGADGYTF.

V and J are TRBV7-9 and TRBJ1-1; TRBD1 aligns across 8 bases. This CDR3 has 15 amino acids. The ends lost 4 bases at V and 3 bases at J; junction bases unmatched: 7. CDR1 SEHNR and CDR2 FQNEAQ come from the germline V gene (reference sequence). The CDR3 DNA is TGTGCCAGCAGCTCGTACACACAGGGGGACACTGAAGCTTTCTTT. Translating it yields CASSSYTQGDTEAFF.

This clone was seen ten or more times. This CDR3 reads CASEGRGGSTGELFF. The CDR3 nucleotides are TGTGCCAGCGAAGGCAGAGGGGGTTCCACCGGGGAGCTGTTTTTT. The chain employs TRBV7-9 and TRBJ2-2, with D possibly matching TRBD1 (6 bases). CDR1 is SEHNR, CDR2 FQNEAQ, per germline (reference sequence). CDR3 length equals 15 residues. Trimming took off 8 bases at V and 4 bases at J, with 17 bases between the two ends.

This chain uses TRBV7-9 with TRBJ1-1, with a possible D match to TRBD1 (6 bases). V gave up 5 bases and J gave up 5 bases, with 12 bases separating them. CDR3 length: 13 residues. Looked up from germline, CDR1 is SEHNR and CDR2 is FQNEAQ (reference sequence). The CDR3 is CASSPQGVTEAFF. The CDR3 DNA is TGTGCCAGCAGCCCACAGGGAGTTACTGAAGCTTTCTTT.

The CDR3 here is CASSSDRVRSPLHF. The CDR3 DNA sequence: TGTGCCAGCAGCTCGGACAGGGTACGGTCACCCCTCCACTTT. V usage is TRBV11-2 and J usage is TRBJ1-6; TRBD1 aligns across 8 bases. The germline V gene has CDR1 SGHAT and CDR2 FQNNGV. Trimming took 4 bases from V and 10 from J; bases not matched to a gene: 6. This CDR3 contains 14 residues.

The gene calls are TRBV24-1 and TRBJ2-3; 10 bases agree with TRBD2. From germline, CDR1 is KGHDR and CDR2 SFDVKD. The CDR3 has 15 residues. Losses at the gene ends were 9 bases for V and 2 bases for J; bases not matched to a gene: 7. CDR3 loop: CATRLSGGSTDTQYF. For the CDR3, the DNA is TGTGCCACCCGCCTTAGCGGGGGGTCCACAGATACGCAGTATTTT.

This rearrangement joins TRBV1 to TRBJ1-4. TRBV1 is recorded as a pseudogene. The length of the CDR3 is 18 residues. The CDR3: CTSSQDFEGGGNGKKLFF. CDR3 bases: TGCACCAGCAGCCAAGATTTCGAGGGCGGGGGGAATGGGAAAAAACTGTTTTTT.

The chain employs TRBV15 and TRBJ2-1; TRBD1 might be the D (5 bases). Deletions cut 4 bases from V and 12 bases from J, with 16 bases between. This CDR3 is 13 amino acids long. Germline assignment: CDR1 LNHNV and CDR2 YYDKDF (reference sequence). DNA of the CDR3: TGTGCCACCAGCATCCGACAGACTCCGGGGCAGTTCTTC. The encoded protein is CATSIRQTPGQFF.

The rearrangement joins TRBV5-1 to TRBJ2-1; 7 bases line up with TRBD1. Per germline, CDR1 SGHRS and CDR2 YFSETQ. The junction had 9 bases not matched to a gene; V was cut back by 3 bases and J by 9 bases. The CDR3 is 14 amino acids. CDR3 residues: CASSSSTGVIEQFF. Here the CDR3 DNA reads TGCGCCAGCAGCTCTTCAACAGGGGTTATTGAGCAGTTCTTC.

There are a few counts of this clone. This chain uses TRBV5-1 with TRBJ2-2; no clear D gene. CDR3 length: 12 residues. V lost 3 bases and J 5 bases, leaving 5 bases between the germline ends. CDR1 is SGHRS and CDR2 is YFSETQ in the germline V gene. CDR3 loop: CASSSTTGELFF. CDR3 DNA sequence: TGCGCCAGCAGCTCGACAACCGGGGAGCTGTTTTTT.

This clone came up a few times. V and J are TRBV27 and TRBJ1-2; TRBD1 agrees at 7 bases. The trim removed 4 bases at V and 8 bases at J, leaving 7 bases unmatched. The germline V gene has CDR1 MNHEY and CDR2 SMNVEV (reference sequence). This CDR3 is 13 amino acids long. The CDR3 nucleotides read TGTGCCAGCAGTTCCCGACAGGGACAAGGCTACACCTTC. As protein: CASSSRQGQGYTF.

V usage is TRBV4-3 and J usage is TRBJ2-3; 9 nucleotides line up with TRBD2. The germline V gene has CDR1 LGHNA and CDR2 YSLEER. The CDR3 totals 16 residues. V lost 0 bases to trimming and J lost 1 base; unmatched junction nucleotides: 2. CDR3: CASSQEWTSGTDTQYF. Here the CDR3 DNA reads TGCGCCAGCAGCCAAGAGTGGACTAGCGGCACAGATACGCAGTATTTT.

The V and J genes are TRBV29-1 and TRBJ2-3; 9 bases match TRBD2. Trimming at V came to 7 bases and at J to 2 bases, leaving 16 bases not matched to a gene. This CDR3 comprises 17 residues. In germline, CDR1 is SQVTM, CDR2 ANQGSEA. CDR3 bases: TGCAGCGCTCGACCCAGGGTAGGCGGGGGGGTCACAGATACGCAGTATTTT. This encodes CSARPRVGGGVTDTQYF.

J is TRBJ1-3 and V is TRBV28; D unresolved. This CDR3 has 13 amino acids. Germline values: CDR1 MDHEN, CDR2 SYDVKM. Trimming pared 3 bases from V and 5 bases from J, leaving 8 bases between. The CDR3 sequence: CASSFILRNTIYF. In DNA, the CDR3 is TGTGCCAGCAGTTTTATTCTCCGAAACACCATATATTTT.

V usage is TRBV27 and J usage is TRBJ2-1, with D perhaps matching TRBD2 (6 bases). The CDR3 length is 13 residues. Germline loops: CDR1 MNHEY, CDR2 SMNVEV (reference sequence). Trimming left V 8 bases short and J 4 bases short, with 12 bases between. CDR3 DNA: TGTGCCAGCGCCGGGAGCCCATACAATGAGCAGTTCTTC. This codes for CASAGSPYNEQFF.

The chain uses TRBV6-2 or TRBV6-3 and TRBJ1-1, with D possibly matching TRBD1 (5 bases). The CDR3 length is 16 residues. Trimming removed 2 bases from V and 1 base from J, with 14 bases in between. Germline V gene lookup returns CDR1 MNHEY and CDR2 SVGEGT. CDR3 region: CASSYPQGRGNTEAFF. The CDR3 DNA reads TGTGCCAGCAGTTACCCCCAGGGAAGGGGGAACACTGAAGCTTTCTTT.

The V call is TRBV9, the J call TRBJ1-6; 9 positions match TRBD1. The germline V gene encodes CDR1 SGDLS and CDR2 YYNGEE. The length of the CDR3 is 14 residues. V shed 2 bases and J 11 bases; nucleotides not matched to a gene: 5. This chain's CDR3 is CASSVRDREAPLHF. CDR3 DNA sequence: TGTGCCAGCAGCGTCCGGGACAGGGAAGCACCCCTCCACTTT.

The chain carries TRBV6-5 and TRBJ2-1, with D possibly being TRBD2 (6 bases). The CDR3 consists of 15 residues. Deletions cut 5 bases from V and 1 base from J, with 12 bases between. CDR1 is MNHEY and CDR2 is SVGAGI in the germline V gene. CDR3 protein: CASSLGGASYNEQFF. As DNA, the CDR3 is TGTGCCAGCAGTCTCGGGGGAGCATCCTACAATGAGCAGTTCTTC.

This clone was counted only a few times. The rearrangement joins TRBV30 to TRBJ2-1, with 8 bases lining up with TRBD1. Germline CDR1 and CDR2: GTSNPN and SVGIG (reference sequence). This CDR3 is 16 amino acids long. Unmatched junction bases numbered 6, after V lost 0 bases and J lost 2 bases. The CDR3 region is CAWSVSTGATYNEQFF. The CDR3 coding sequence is TGTGCCTGGAGTGTATCGACAGGGGCAACCTACAATGAGCAGTTCTTC.

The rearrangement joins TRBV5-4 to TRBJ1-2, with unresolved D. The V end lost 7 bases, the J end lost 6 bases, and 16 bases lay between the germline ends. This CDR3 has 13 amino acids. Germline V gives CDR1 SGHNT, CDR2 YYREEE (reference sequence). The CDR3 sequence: CASGSGIWDGYTF. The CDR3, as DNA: TGTGCCAGCGGTTCCGGGATCTGGGATGGCTACACCTTC.

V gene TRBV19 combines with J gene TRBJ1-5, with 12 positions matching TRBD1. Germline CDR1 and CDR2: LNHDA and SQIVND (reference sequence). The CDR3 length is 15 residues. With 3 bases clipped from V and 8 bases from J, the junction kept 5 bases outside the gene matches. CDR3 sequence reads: CASSITGQGAKPQHF. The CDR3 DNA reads TGTGCCAGTAGTATCACGGGACAGGGGGCGAAGCCCCAGCATTTT.